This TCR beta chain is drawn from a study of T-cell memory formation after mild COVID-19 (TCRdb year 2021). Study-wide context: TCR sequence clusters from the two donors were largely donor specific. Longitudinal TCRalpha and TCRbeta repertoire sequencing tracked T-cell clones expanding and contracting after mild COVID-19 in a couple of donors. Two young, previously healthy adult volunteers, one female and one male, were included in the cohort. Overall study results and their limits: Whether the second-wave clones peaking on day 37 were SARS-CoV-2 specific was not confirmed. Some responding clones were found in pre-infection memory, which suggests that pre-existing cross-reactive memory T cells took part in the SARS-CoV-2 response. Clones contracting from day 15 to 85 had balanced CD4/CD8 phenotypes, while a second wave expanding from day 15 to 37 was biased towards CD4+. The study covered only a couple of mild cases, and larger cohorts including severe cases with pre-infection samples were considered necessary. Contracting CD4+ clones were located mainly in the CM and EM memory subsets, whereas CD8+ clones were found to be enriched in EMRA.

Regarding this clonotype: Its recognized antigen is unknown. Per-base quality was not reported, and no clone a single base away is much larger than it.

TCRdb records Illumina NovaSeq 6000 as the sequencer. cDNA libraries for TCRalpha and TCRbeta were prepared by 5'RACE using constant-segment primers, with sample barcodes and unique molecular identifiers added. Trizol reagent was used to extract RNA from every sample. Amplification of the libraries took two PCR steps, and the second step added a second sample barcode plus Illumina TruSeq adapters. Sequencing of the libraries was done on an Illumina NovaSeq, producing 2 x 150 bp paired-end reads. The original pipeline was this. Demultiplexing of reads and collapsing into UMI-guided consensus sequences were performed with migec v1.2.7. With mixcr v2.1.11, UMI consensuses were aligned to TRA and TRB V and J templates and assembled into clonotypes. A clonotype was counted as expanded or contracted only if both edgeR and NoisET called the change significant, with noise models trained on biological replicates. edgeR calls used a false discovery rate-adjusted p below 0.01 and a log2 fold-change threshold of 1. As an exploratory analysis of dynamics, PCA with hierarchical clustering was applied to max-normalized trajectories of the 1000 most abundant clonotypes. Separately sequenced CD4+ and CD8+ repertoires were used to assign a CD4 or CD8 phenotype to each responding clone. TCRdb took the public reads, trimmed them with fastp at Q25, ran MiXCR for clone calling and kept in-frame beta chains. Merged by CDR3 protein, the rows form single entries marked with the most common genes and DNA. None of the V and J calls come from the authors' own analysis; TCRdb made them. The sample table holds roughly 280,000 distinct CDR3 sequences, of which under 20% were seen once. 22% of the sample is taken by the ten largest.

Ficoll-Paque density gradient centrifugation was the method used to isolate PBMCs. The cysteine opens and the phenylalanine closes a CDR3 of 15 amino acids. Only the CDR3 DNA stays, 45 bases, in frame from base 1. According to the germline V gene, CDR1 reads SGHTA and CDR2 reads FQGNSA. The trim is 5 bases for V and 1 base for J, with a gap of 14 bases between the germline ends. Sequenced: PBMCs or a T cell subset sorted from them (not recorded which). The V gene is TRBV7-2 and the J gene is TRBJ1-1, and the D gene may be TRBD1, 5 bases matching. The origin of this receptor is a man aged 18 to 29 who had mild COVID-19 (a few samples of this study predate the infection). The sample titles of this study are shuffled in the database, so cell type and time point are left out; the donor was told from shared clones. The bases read TGTGCCAGCAGCCCCCAACTAGGGGCGAACACTGAAGCTTTCTTT. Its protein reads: CASSPQLGANTEAFF.